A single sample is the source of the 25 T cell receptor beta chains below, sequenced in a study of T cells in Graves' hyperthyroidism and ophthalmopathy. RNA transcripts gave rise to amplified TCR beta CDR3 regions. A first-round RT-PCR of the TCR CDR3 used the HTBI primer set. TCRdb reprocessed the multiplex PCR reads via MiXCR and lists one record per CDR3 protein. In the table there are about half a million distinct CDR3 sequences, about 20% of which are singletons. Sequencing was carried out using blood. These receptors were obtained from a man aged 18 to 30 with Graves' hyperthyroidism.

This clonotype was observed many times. In DNA form, the CDR3 reads TGTGCCAGCAGCCTACGACAAGGGGGAAACGAGCAGTACTTC. It specifies CASSLRQGGNEQYF. The chain recombines TRBV12-3 or TRBV12-4 with TRBJ2-7, with D possibly being TRBD1 (6 bases). This CDR3 spans 14 amino acids. V was trimmed by 6 bases and J by 5 bases, leaving 17 bases between them.

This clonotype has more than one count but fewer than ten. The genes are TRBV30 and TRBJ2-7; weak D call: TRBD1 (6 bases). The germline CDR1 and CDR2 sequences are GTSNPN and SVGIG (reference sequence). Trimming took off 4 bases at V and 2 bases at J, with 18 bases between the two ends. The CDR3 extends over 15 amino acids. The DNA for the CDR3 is TGTGCCTGGACGGGACAAGGTGCCCCTACCTACGAGCAGTACTTC. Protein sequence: CAWTGQGAPTYEQYF.

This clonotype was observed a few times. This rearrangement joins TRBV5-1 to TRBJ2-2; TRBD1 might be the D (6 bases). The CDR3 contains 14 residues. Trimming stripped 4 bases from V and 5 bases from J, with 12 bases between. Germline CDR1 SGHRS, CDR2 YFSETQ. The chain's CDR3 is CASSHSGVTGELFF. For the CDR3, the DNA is TGCGCCAGCAGCCACTCAGGGGTAACCGGGGAGCTGTTTTTT.

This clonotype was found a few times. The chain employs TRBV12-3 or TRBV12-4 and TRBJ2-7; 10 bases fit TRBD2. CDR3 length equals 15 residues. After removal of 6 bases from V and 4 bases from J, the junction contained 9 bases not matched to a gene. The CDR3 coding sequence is TGTGCCAGCAGCCCTGAGCGGGGGGGCGGGTACGAGCAGTACTTC. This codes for CASSPERGGGYEQYF.

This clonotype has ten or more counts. CDR3 sequence (DNA): TGCGCCAGCAGCTCTGGGGGCTCTCGCTCTGGAAACACCATATATTTT. Its translation is CASSSGGSRSGNTIYF. This chain links TRBV5-1 with TRBJ1-3, with D perhaps TRBD1 (6 bases). The CDR3 has 16 residues. From germline, CDR1 is SGHRS and CDR2 YFSETQ. V gave up 3 bases and J gave up 0 bases, with 13 bases separating them.

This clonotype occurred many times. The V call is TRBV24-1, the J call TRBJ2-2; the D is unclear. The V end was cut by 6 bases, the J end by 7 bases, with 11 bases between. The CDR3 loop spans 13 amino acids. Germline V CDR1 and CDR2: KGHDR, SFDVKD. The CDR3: CATSPSIDGELFF. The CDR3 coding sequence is TGTGCCACCAGTCCCAGTATAGACGGGGAGCTGTTTTTT.

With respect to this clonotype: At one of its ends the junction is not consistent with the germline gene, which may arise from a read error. The CDR3 is CTSSAWTSSSYEQYF. CDR3 sequence (DNA): TGTACCAGCAGCGCGTGGACGTCTAGCTCCTACGAGCAGTACTTC. J is TRBJ2-7 and V is TRBV11-2, with unresolved D. The CDR3 covers 15 residues. CDR1 and CDR2 from the germline V gene are SGHAT and FQNNGV.

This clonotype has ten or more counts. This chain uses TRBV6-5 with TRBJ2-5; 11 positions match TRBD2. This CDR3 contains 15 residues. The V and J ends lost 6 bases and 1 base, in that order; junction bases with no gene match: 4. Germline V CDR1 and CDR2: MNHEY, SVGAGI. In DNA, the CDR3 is TGTGCCAGCAGCATCCTAGCGGGGGGCCAAGAGACCCAGTACTTC. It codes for CASSILAGGQETQYF.

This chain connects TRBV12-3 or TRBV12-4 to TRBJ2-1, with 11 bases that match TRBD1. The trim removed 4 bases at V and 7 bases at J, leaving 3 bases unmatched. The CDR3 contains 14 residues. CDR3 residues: CASSYRDRGNEQFF. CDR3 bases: TGTGCCAGCAGTTACCGGGACAGGGGGAATGAGCAGTTCTTC.

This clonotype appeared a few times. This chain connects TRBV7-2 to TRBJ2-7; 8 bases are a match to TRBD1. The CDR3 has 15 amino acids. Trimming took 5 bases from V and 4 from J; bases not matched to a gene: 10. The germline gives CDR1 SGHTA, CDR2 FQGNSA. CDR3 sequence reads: CASSVGQGPIYEQYF. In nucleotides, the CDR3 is TGTGCCAGCAGCGTAGGACAGGGACCCATTTACGAGCAGTACTTC.

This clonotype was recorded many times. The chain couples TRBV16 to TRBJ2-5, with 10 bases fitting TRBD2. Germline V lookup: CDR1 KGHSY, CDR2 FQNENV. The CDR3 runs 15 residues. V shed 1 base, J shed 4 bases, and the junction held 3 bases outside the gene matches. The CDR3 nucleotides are TGTGCCAGCAGCCAATGGGCTAGCGGGGGAGAGACCCAGTACTTC. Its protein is CASSQWASGGETQYF.

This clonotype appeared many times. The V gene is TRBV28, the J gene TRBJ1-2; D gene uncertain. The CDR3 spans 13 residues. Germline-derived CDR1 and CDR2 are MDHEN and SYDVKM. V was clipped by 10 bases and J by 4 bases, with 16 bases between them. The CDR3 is CATGDGPGYGYTF. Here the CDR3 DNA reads TGTGCCACGGGAGACGGGCCCGGCTATGGCTACACCTTC.

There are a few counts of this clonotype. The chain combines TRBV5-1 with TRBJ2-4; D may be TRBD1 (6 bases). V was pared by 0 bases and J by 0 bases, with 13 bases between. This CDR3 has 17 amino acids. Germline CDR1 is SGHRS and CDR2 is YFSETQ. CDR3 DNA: TGCGCCAGCAGCTTGGTAACAGGGAGTTTAGCCAAAAACATTCAGTACTTC. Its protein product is CASSLVTGSLAKNIQYF.

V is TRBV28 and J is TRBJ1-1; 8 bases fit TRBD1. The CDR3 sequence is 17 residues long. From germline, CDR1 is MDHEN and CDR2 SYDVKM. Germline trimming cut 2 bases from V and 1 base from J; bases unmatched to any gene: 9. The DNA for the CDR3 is TGTGCCAGCAGTTTAGTCCCCGGGACAGGCGCGAACACTGAAGCTTTCTTT. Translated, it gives CASSLVPGTGANTEAFF.

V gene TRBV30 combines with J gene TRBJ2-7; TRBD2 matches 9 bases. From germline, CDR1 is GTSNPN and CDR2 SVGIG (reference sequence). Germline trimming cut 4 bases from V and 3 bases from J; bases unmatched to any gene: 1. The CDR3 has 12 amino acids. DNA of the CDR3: TGTGCCTGGACTAGCGGGAACTACGAGCAGTACTTC. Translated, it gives CAWTSGNYEQYF. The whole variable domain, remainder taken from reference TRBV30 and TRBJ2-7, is SQTIHQWPATLVQPVGSPLSLECTVEGTSNPNLYWYRQAAGRGLQLLFYSVGIGQISSEVPQNLSASRPQDRQFILSSKKLLLSDSGFYLCAWTSGNYEQYFGPGTRLTVT.

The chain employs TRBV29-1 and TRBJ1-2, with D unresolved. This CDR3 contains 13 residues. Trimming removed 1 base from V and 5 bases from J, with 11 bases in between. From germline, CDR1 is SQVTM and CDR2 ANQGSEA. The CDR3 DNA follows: TGCAGCGTTGAAGGGGGAACTGGGTATGGCTACACCTTC. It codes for CSVEGGTGYGYTF. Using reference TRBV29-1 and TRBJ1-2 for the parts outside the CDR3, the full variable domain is SAVISQKPSRDICQRGTSLTIQCQVDSQVTMMFWYRQQPGQSLTLIATANQGSEATYESGFVIDKFPISRPNLTFSTLTVSNMSPEDSSIYLCSVEGGTGYGYTFGSGTRLTVV.

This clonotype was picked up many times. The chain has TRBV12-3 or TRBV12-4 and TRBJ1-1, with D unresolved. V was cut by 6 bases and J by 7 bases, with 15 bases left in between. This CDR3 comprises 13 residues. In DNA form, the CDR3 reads TGTGCCAGCAGCCCAGACTTGAGGTTTGAAGCTTTCTTT. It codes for CASSPDLRFEAFF.

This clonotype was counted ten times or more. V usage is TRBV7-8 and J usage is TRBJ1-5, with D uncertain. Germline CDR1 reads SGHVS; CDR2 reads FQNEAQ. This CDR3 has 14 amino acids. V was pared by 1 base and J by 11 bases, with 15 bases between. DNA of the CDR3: TGTGCCAGCAGCTTAGAGTTACGGGAAGGGACCCAGCATTTT. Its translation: CASSLELREGTQHF.

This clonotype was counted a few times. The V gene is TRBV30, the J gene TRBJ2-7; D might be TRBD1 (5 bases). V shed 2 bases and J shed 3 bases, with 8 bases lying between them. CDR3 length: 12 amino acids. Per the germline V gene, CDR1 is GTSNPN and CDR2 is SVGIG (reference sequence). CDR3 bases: TGTGCCTGGAGTCCCAGGGACTACGAGCAGTACTTC. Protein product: CAWSPRDYEQYF.

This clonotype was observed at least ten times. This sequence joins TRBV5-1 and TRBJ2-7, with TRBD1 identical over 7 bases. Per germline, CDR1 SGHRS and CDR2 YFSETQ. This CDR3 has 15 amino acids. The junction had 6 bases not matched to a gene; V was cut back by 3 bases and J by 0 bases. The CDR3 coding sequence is TGCGCCAGCAGCTCAAACCGGGACAGCTCCTACGAGCAGTACTTC. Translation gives CASSSNRDSSYEQYF.

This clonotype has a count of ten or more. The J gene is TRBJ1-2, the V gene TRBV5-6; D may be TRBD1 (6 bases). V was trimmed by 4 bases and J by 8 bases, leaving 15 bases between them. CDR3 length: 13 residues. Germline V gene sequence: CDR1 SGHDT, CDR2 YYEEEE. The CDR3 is CASSQNRVGGYTF. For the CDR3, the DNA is TGTGCCAGCAGCCAAAACAGGGTCGGCGGCTACACCTTC.

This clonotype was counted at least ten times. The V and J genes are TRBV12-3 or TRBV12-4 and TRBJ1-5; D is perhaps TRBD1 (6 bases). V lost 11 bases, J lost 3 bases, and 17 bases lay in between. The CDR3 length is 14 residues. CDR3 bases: TGTGCCTCTAGGGGGTTGGCTAACAATCAGCCCCAGCATTTT. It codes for CASRGLANNQPQHF.

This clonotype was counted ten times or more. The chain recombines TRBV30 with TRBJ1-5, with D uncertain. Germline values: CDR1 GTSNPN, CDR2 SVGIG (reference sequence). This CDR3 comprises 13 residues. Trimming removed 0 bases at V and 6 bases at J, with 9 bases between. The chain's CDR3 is CAWSVMAGQPQHF. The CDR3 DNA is TGTGCCTGGAGTGTAATGGCCGGTCAGCCCCAGCATTTT. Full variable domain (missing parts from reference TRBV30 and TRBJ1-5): SQTIHQWPATLVQPVGSPLSLECTVEGTSNPNLYWYRQAAGRGLQLLFYSVGIGQISSEVPQNLSASRPQDRQFILSSKKLLLSDSGFYLCAWSVMAGQPQHFGDGTRLSIL.

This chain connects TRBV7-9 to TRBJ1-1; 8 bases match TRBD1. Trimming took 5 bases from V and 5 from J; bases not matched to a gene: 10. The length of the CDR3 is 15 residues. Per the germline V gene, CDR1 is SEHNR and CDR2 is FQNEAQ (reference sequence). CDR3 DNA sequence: TGTGCCAGCAGCCACAGAGACAGGGGTGGAACTGAAGCTTTCTTT. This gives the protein CASSHRDRGGTEAFF.

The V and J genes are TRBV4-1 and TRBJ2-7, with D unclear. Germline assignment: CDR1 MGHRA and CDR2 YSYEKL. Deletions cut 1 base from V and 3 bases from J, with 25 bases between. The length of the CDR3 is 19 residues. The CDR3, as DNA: TGCGCCAGCAGCCAAGTAGGATTGACCCTTCTCTCCCTTAACTACGAGCAGTACTTC. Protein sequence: CASSQVGLTLLSLNYEQYF.